The 29 T cell receptor beta chains given below trace back to one sample, sequenced in a study of naive and memory T cell subsets. The beta constant-region primer was an equimolar mix of two oligonucleotides covering TRBC1 and TRBC2. TCRdb reprocessed the UMI-ligation and nested PCR reads with MiXCR, giving one entry per CDR3 protein. The repertoire holds around 160,000 distinct CDR3 sequences, with around 15% as singletons. The sequenced sample consisted of naive CD4+ T cells from blood. The source is a human donor in good health.

This chain joins TRBV29-1 and TRBJ2-1, with 10 bases aligning to TRBD2. This CDR3 is built from 14 residues. Germline CDR1 reads SQVTM; CDR2 reads ANQGSEA. Trimming removed 6 bases from V and 3 bases from J; junction bases left unmatched: 5. CDR3 sequence reads: CSVGGTSVYNEQFF. CDR3 sequence (DNA): TGCAGCGTGGGAGGGACTAGCGTCTACAATGAGCAGTTCTTC.

The chain employs TRBV3-1 and TRBJ1-2, with D tentatively TRBD1 (5 bases). With 2 bases removed from V and 7 bases from J, the gap between germline ends came to 14 bases. CDR3 length equals 14 residues. Germline CDR1 and CDR2: LGHDT and YNNKEL (reference sequence). CDR3 DNA: TGTGCCAGCAGCCAAACGGAGGGGTTAGGTGGCTACACCTTC. Protein sequence: CASSQTEGLGGYTF.

This clonotype was counted a few times. The chain combines TRBV9 with TRBJ2-2, with 7 positions matching TRBD1. This CDR3 has 15 residues. Losses at the gene ends were 1 base for V and 4 bases for J; bases not matched to a gene: 4. The germline gives CDR1 SGDLS, CDR2 YYNGEE. CDR3 sequence (DNA): TGTGCCAGCAGCGTAAGGTCAGGGGGCACCGGGGAGCTGTTTTTT. Amino acid sequence: CASSVRSGGTGELFF.

The genes are TRBV11-3 and TRBJ2-3; D is ambiguous. This CDR3 is built from 15 residues. Germline V gene sequence: CDR1 SGHNT, CDR2 YENEEA. Trimming shortened V by 5 bases and J by 0 bases, and 12 bases separated the two germline ends. CDR3 nucleotide sequence: TGTGCCAGCAGCATACGATCGACCAGCACAGATACGCAGTATTTT. Its translation: CASSIRSTSTDTQYF.

The rearrangement joins TRBV28 to TRBJ2-7; 11 bases align to TRBD2. Losses at the gene ends were 6 bases for V and 5 bases for J; bases not matched to a gene: 3. The CDR3 runs to 13 residues. Germline CDR1 and CDR2: MDHEN and SYDVKM. The CDR3 DNA reads as TGTGCCAGCAGGACTAGCGGGATCCACGAGCAGTACTTC. This gives the protein CASRTSGIHEQYF.

This clonotype has only a few counts. V is TRBV15 and J is TRBJ2-1, with 9 bases lining up with TRBD2. The CDR3 covers 19 residues. Losses at the gene ends were 5 bases for V and 0 bases for J; bases not matched to a gene: 14. Germline V gene lookup returns CDR1 LNHNV and CDR2 YYDKDF (reference sequence). The chain's CDR3 is CATSRLAGALRFSYNEQFF. In DNA form, the CDR3 reads TGTGCCACCAGCCGATTAGCGGGAGCTCTAAGATTCTCCTACAATGAGCAGTTCTTC.

V is TRBV18 and J is TRBJ2-3; 7 nucleotides line up with TRBD2. CDR3 size: 14 residues. With 3 bases clipped from V and 6 bases from J, the junction kept 6 bases outside the gene matches. Germline lookup yields CDR1 KGHSH and CDR2 LQKENI. CDR3 bases: TGTGCCAGCTCACCCCCCCCCGGGAGGGATACGCAGTATTTT. This gives the protein CASSPPPGRDTQYF. The full variable domain, its missing parts supplied by reference TRBV18 and TRBJ2-3, is NAGVMQNPRHLVRRRGQEARLRCSPMKGHSHVYWYRQLPEEGLKFMVYLQKENIIDESGMPKERFSAEFPKEGPSILRIQQVVRGDSAAYFCASSPPPGRDTQYFGPGTRLTVL.

The CDR3 sequence is CSARDLEWYSSYEQYF. The CDR3 coding sequence is TGCAGTGCTAGAGATCTGGAGTGGTATAGCTCCTACGAGCAGTACTTC. V gene TRBV20-1 combines with J gene TRBJ2-7; D gene ambiguous. Germline V gene sequence: CDR1 DFQATT, CDR2 SNEGSKA (reference sequence). V was clipped by 0 bases and J by 0 bases, with 15 bases between them. The CDR3 has 16 amino acids.

There are a few counts of this clonotype. The J gene is TRBJ2-2, the V gene TRBV5-5; tentatively, D is TRBD1 (5 bases). The CDR3 covers 15 residues. Trimming shortened V by 4 bases and J by 7 bases, and 17 bases separated the two germline ends. Germline CDR1 is SGHKS and CDR2 is YYEKEE (reference sequence). CDR3 loop: CASSLHPGPSGELFF. CDR3 DNA sequence: TGTGCCAGCAGCCTACACCCAGGGCCAAGCGGGGAGCTGTTTTTT.

The chain couples TRBV4-1 to TRBJ1-5, with a possible D match to TRBD1 (6 bases). CDR3 size: 18 residues. Trimming removed 1 base at V and 1 base at J, with 17 bases between. The germline V gene encodes CDR1 MGHRA and CDR2 YSYEKL. CDR3 coding DNA: TGCGCCAGCAGCCAAGGAGCGGCAGGTCAGGGGAGCAATCAGCCCCAGCATTTT. This sequence encodes CASSQGAAGQGSNQPQHF.

The V and J genes are TRBV14 and TRBJ2-7; D might be TRBD2 (5 bases). V was clipped by 4 bases and J by 4 bases, with 14 bases between them. Germline values: CDR1 SGHDN, CDR2 FVKESK. The CDR3 length is 14 residues. The CDR3 here is CASSPFNREYEQYF. The CDR3 bases are TGTGCCAGCAGCCCATTCAATAGGGAGTACGAGCAGTACTTC.

The rearrangement joins TRBV20-1 to TRBJ2-3; D not resolved. The CDR3 is made up of 12 amino acids. The V gene lost 2 bases and the J gene lost 2 bases, with 5 bases spanning the gap. Germline V gene data show CDR1 as DFQATT and CDR2 as SNEGSKA (reference sequence). CDR3 amino acids: CSARIPTDTQYF. DNA for the CDR3: TGCAGTGCTAGAATCCCCACAGATACGCAGTATTTT.

The genes are TRBV11-3 and TRBJ2-1; no clear D. The CDR3 covers 18 residues. With 0 bases removed from V and 3 bases from J, the gap between germline ends came to 18 bases. The V gene's germline CDR1 is SGHNT and CDR2 YENEEA. The CDR3 sequence: CASSLDSGSHHHYNEQFF. The CDR3 nucleotides are TGTGCCAGCAGCTTAGACTCTGGAAGTCACCACCACTACAATGAGCAGTTCTTC.

V is TRBV4-1 and J is TRBJ1-4; D gene unclear. This CDR3 region has 17 residues. The V end was cut by 1 base, the J end by 0 bases, with 12 bases between. Germline lookup yields CDR1 MGHRA and CDR2 YSYEKL. The CDR3 is CASSQALVGTTNEKLFF. The CDR3 region has the DNA TGCGCCAGCAGCCAAGCACTTGTAGGAACAACTAATGAAAAACTGTTTTTT.

V and J are TRBV10-3 and TRBJ2-7; D is undetermined. V was cut by 4 bases and J by 4 bases, with 8 bases left in between. CDR1 is ENHRY and CDR2 is SYGVKD in the germline V gene. CDR3 length equals 12 residues. The CDR3 DNA is TGTGCCATCAGTGCCCAAAGGTACGAGCAGTACTTC. Its protein is CAISAQRYEQYF.

The chain has TRBV3-1 and TRBJ2-5; D may be TRBD1 (5 bases). CDR1 is LGHDT, CDR2 YNNKEL, per germline (reference sequence). V was cut by 2 bases and J by 5 bases, with 9 bases left in between. The CDR3 runs to 13 residues. The CDR3: CASSQQGTETQYF. The CDR3 DNA is TGTGCCAGCAGCCAACAGGGAACCGAGACCCAGTACTTC.

The chain couples TRBV12-3 or TRBV12-4 to TRBJ1-6; TRBD1 matches at 9 bases. J lost 4 bases, V lost 3 bases, and 4 bases had no gene match. The CDR3 extends over 16 amino acids. DNA of the CDR3: TGTGCCAGCAGTTTTCGTGGGACAGGGTATAATTCACCCCTCCACTTT. It yields the protein CASSFRGTGYNSPLHF.

J is TRBJ2-1 and V is TRBV11-3, with D possibly called TRBD1 or TRBD2 (5 bases each). The CDR3 length is 14 residues. Germline V gives CDR1 SGHNT, CDR2 YENEEA. The germline V and J ends were trimmed by 7 bases and 6 bases, with 16 bases remaining between them. CDR3 region: CASNNGAQRNEQFF. DNA for the CDR3: TGTGCCAGCAACAACGGGGCTCAGCGCAATGAGCAGTTCTTC.

The chain has TRBV7-6 and TRBJ2-3; the D gene could be TRBD1 or TRBD2 (6 bases each). Germline V lookup: CDR1 SGHVS, CDR2 FNYEAQ. V shed 3 bases and J shed 3 bases, with 28 bases lying between them. The CDR3 sequence is 20 residues long. The CDR3 reads CASSFLSGQPRGQGTDTQYF. The CDR3 nucleotides read TGTGCCAGCAGCTTTTTGAGCGGACAACCCCGGGGGCAGGGGACAGATACGCAGTATTTT.

The gene calls are TRBV7-2 and TRBJ2-1, with D perhaps matching TRBD2 (6 bases). Trimming cost V 3 bases and J 8 bases, with 14 bases left between them. Germline V CDR1 and CDR2: SGHTA, FQGNSA. The CDR3 covers 14 residues. The CDR3 spells CASSLTSSRHEQFF. The CDR3 DNA reads TGTGCCAGCAGCTTGACTAGTAGTCGGCATGAGCAGTTCTTC.

CDR3 loop: CASSIEGGTGGSEQYF. The CDR3 DNA reads TGTGCCAGTAGTATAGAAGGAGGGACAGGGGGCAGCGAGCAGTACTTC. The J gene is TRBJ2-7, the V gene TRBV19, with 12 bases lining up with TRBD1. The CDR3 is 16 amino acids. After removal of 0 bases from V and 6 bases from J, the junction contained 6 bases not matched to a gene. The germline CDR1 and CDR2 sequences are LNHDA and SQIVND (reference sequence).

There are a few counts of this clonotype. The chain joins TRBV28 to TRBJ2-3; 11 bases map to TRBD2. With 3 bases clipped from V and 0 bases from J, the junction kept 8 bases outside the gene matches. Germline CDR1 MDHEN, CDR2 SYDVKM. This CDR3 comprises 18 residues. CDR3 bases: TGTGCCAGCAGTTTCCGACTAGCGGGACTTACTAGCACAGATACGCAGTATTTT. Its protein product is CASSFRLAGLTSTDTQYF.

This clonotype was observed a handful of times. The V call is TRBV6-5, the J call TRBJ1-2; TRBD1 matches at 8 bases. Per germline, CDR1 MNHEY and CDR2 SVGAGI. This CDR3 comprises 17 residues. V trimming: 6 bases; J trimming: 2 bases; junction bases outside the gene matches: 14. This CDR3 is CASSDPAPGTGNYGYTF. CDR3 sequence (DNA): TGTGCCAGCAGCGACCCAGCCCCGGGGACAGGCAACTATGGCTACACCTTC.

This sequence joins TRBV4-1 and TRBJ2-2; TRBD2 agrees at 8 bases. Germline V gene data show CDR1 as MGHRA and CDR2 as YSYEKL. This CDR3 is 17 amino acids long. V shed 0 bases, J shed 2 bases, and the junction held 5 bases outside the gene matches. CDR3 loop: CASSQEIAGFNTGELFF. The CDR3 nucleotides are TGCGCCAGCAGCCAAGAGATAGCGGGATTTAACACCGGGGAGCTGTTTTTT.

J is TRBJ2-7 and V is TRBV14; D uncertain. Trimming removed 4 bases at V and 3 bases at J, with 13 bases between. The germline CDR1 and CDR2 sequences are SGHDN and FVKESK. The CDR3 is 14 residues long. For the CDR3, the DNA is TGTGCCAGCAGCCCCGAGCCCGGGTACTACGAGCAGTACTTC. Amino acids: CASSPEPGYYEQYF.

The chain links TRBV7-8 to TRBJ1-4, with 8 bases matching TRBD1. Trimming cost V 5 bases and J 3 bases; bases outside gene matches: 5. CDR1 and CDR2 (germline): SGHVS, FQNEAQ. The CDR3 is made up of 15 amino acids. Here the CDR3 DNA reads TGTGCCAGCAGCCCGTGGACAGGGTCTAATGAAAAACTGTTTTTT. Amino acid sequence: CASSPWTGSNEKLFF.

The genes are TRBV25-1 and TRBJ1-2, with 8 bases aligning to TRBD1. Germline loops: CDR1 MGHDK, CDR2 SYGVNS. V was pared by 4 bases and J by 5 bases, with 18 bases of the junction left unmatched. CDR3 size: 18 residues. This CDR3 reads CASSAHPGTGTDPYGYTF. DNA for the CDR3: TGTGCCAGCAGTGCCCACCCGGGGACAGGTACCGACCCGTATGGCTACACCTTC.

The chain employs TRBV2 and TRBJ1-2, with D uncertain. Trimming left V 1 base short and J 4 bases short, with 10 bases between. The CDR3 runs 14 residues. Looked up from germline, CDR1 is SNHLY and CDR2 is FYNNEI. The CDR3 DNA reads TGTGCCAGCAGTGAAGAGGACGAGTTCTATGGCTACACCTTC. It specifies CASSEEDEFYGYTF. The full variable domain, in which reference TRBV2 and TRBJ1-2 provide the parts outside the CDR3, is EPEVTQTPSHQVTQMGQEVILRCVPISNHLYFYWYRQILGQKVEFLVSFYNNEISEKSEIFDDQFSVERPDGSNFTLKIRSTKLEDSAMYFCASSEEDEFYGYTFGSGTRLTVV.

The chain links TRBV9 to TRBJ2-6; TRBD2 might be the D (6 bases). V lost 3 bases, J lost 13 bases, and 14 bases lay in between. Germline V gene sequence: CDR1 SGDLS, CDR2 YYNGEE. The CDR3 length is 13 residues. The CDR3 sequence is CASSEGLGRVLTF. CDR3 nucleotide sequence: TGTGCCAGCAGCGAGGGACTGGGTCGGGTCCTGACTTTC.